What follows is one T cell receptor beta chain and its context. Antigen specificity is unknown. In germline, CDR1 is MNHEY, CDR2 SMNVEV (reference sequence). The V and J ends lost 8 bases and 4 bases, in that order; junction bases with no gene match: 7. CDR3 size: 13 residues. The data stem from a study of T cell responses to AZD1222 COVID-19 vaccine. Findings and limits, study-wide: In a largely white British group with more females than males, clonal diversity was possibly underestimated. Epitopes outside B.1.351 and B.1.1.7 mutated regions reportedly drew nearly half of spike TCRs.

Sequencing used immunoSEQ multiplex PCR; TCRdb keeps in-frame clones, though not all of them. Among 130,000 or so clones listed, 90% were seen once. The sample consisted of peripheral blood, taken on day 0 of AZD1222 vaccination. This TCR was sampled from an adult in good health. This chain connects TRBV27 to TRBJ1-2; 7 nucleotides agree with TRBD1. As DNA, the CDR3 is TGTGCCAGCGGTCAGAGGGACAGCTATGGCTACACCTTC. It translates to CASGQRDSYGYTF.